Listed here are 11 T cell receptor beta chains from one sample, sequenced in a study of early T cells in non-severe SARS-CoV-2 infection. From the 5' RACE reads, TCRdb called clonotypes with MiXCR, one entry per CDR3 protein. The sample has tens of thousands of distinct CDR3 sequences, about 10% seen once. The source material was whole blood. Receptor source: an adult who was a healthcare worker with PCR-confirmed SARS-CoV-2 infection or an uninfected control (not recorded which).

The table lists this clonotype with many counts. This chain connects TRBV3-1 to TRBJ1-2; D is undetermined. This CDR3 region has 16 residues. With 0 bases removed from V and 0 bases from J, the gap between germline ends came to 11 bases. Germline lookup yields CDR1 LGHDT and CDR2 YNNKEL (reference sequence). Written as DNA, the CDR3 is TGTGCCAGCAGCCAAGATCATGGCATCACTAACTATGGCTACACCTTC. Protein product: CASSQDHGITNYGYTF.

This clonotype was found many times. CDR3 loop: CASSQDTRASFNNEQFF. The CDR3 nucleotides are TGCGCCAGCAGCCAAGACACCAGGGCTAGCTTCAACAATGAGCAGTTCTTC. V usage is TRBV4-3 and J usage is TRBJ2-1; D may be TRBD1 or TRBD2 (5 bases each). The germline CDR1 and CDR2 sequences are LGHNA and YSLEER. The CDR3 has 17 amino acids. Deletions cut 0 bases from V and 5 bases from J, with 17 bases between.

This clonotype was observed many times. This chain joins TRBV20-1 and TRBJ2-5; 7 positions match TRBD1. This CDR3 has 14 residues. The germline V gene has CDR1 DFQATT and CDR2 SNEGSKA (reference sequence). V gave up 0 bases and J gave up 5 bases; unmatched junction bases: 6. This CDR3 reads CSARETGAAETQYF. In DNA form, the CDR3 reads TGCAGTGCTAGAGAAACAGGGGCTGCGGAGACCCAGTACTTC.

Ten or more counts support this clonotype. The chain links TRBV10-3 to TRBJ2-7, with a tentative D call TRBD2 (5 bases). V was clipped by 2 bases and J by 6 bases, with 8 bases between them. The CDR3 length is 12 residues. CDR1 ENHRY and CDR2 SYGVKD come from the germline V gene. CDR3 DNA: TGTGCCATCAGTGAGACTAGTTCCGAGCAGTACTTC. Translated: CAISETSSEQYF.

This clonotype was counted ten times or more. V is TRBV19 and J is TRBJ1-5; possible D gene TRBD1, 6 bases. The CDR3 is 16 amino acids. V gave up 5 bases and J gave up 7 bases, with 21 bases separating them. The germline V gene encodes CDR1 LNHDA and CDR2 SQIVND (reference sequence). The CDR3 protein is CASSFPGGASGQPQHF. CDR3 nucleotide sequence: TGTGCCAGTAGTTTCCCCGGGGGGGCAAGTGGACAGCCCCAGCATTTT.

This clonotype was seen many times. The chain links TRBV6-5 to TRBJ1-2, with D unresolved. CDR1 and CDR2 from the germline V gene are MNHEY and SVGAGI. The CDR3 spans 15 residues. With 8 bases removed from V and 0 bases from J, the gap between germline ends came to 16 bases. DNA of the CDR3: TGTGCCAGCGCCAAAGGAGAAGCTCCTAACTATGGCTACACCTTC. This translates into CASAKGEAPNYGYTF.

In its sample, this clonotype ranks as medium-sized. The rearrangement uses TRBV12-3 or TRBV12-4 and TRBJ2-7; perhaps D is TRBD1 or TRBD2 (5 bases each). The CDR3 contains 14 residues. V was clipped by 5 bases and J by 3 bases, with 14 bases between them. The CDR3 nucleotides are TGTGCCAGCAGTCCCGGGACGGAATTCTACGAGCAGTACTTC. Translation gives CASSPGTEFYEQYF.

This clonotype was detected a few times. The chain has TRBV9 and TRBJ2-7; 11 bases are shared with TRBD1. The CDR3 is 13 amino acids. Losses at the gene ends were 4 bases for V and 6 bases for J; bases not matched to a gene: 3. The germline V gene has CDR1 SGDLS and CDR2 YYNGEE. Here the CDR3 reads CASSPGTGGEQYF. DNA of the CDR3: TGTGCCAGCAGCCCAGGGACAGGGGGCGAGCAGTACTTC. Based on the CDR3 plus reference TRBV9 and TRBJ2-7, the full variable domain is DSGVTQTPKHLITATGQRVTLRCSPRSGDLSVYWYQQSLDQGLQFLIQYYNGEERAKGNILERFSAQQFPDLHSELNLSSLELGDSALYFCASSPGTGGEQYFGPGTRLTVT.

This chain joins TRBV28 and TRBJ1-6; D perhaps matches TRBD1 (5 bases). The CDR3 loop spans 14 amino acids. From germline, CDR1 is MDHEN and CDR2 SYDVKM. The ends were cut back, 7 bases at V and 6 bases at J, with 13 bases in the middle. Here the CDR3 reads CASTRRGSNSPLHF. CDR3 DNA sequence: TGTGCCAGCACCAGGCGGGGCAGTAATTCACCCCTCCACTTT.

The V and J genes are TRBV19 and TRBJ2-4; TRBD2 agrees at 8 bases. The V gene's germline CDR1 is LNHDA and CDR2 SQIVND (reference sequence). The CDR3 extends over 16 amino acids. After removal of 5 bases from V and 8 bases from J, the junction contained 14 bases not matched to a gene. The CDR3 here is CASSPRPGGAMDIQYF. As DNA, the CDR3 is TGTGCCAGTAGTCCTCGCCCCGGGGGGGCAATGGACATTCAGTACTTC.

The chain uses TRBV29-1 and TRBJ2-7; possibly TRBD1 for D (6 bases). Trimming removed 7 bases at V and 3 bases at J, with 16 bases between. The germline V gene has CDR1 SQVTM and CDR2 ANQGSEA. The CDR3 covers 13 residues. The CDR3 reads CSALRQGHYEQYF. CDR3 DNA sequence: TGCAGCGCCCTGAGGCAGGGACACTACGAGCAGTACTTC.